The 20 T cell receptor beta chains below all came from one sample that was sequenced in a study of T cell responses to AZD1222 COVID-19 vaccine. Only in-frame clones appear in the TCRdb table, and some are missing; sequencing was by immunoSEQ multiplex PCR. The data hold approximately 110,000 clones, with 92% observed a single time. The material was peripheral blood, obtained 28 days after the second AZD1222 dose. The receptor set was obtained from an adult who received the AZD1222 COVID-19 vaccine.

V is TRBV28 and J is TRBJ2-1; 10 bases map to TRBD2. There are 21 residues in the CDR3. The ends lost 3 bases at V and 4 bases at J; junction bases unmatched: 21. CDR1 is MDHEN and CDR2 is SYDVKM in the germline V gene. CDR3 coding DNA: TGTGCCAGCAGTTTCCCCCCACGGAGGACTAGCGGAGCGGGAAGATACAATGAGCAGTTCTTC. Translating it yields CASSFPPRRTSGAGRYNEQFF.

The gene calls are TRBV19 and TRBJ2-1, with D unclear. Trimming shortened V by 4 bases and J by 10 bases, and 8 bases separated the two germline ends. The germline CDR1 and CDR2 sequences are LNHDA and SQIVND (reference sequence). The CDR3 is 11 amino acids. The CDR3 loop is CASSTRREQFF. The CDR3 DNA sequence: TGTGCCAGTAGTACACGGAGAGAGCAGTTCTTC. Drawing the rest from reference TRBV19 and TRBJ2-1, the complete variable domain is DGGITQSPKYLFRKEGQNVTLSCEQNLNHDAMYWYRQDPGQGLRLIYYSQIVNDFQKGDIAEGYSVSREKKESFPLTVTSAQKNPTAFYLCASSTRREQFFGPGTRLTVL.

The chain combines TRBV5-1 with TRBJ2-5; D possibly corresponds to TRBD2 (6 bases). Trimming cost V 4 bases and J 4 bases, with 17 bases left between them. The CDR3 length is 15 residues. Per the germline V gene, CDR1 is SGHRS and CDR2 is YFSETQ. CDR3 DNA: TGCGCCAGCAGCCCGGGACTCCCTAAGCGAGAGACCCAGTACTTC. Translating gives CASSPGLPKRETQYF.

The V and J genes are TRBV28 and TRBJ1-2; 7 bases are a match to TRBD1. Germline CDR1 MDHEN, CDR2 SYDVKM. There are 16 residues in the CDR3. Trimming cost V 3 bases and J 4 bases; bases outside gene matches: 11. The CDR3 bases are TGTGCCAGCAGTTTGTTCGCGGAGGACAGGAGCTATGGCTACACCTTC. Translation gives CASSLFAEDRSYGYTF.

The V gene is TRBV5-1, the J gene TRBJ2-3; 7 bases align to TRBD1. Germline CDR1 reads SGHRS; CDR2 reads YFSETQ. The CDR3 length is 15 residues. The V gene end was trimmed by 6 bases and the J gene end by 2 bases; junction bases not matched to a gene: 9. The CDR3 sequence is CASTDRDSNTDTQYF. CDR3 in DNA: TGCGCCAGCACCGACCGGGACAGCAACACAGATACGCAGTATTTT.

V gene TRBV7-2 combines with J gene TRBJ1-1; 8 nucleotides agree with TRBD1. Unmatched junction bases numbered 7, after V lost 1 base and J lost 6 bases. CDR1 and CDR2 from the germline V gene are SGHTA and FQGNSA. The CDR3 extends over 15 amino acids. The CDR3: CASSLGGQVQAEAFF. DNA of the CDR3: TGTGCCAGCAGCTTAGGGGGACAGGTTCAAGCTGAAGCTTTCTTT.

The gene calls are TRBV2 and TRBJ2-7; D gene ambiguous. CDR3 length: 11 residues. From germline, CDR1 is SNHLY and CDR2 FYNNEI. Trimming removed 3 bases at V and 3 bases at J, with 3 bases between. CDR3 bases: TGTGCCAGCAGTGACTACTACGAGCAGTACTTC. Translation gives CASSDYYEQYF.

In nucleotides, the CDR3 is TGTGCCAGCAATATGGAGGGTGGGCAAGAGACCCAGTACTTC. Amino acids: CASNMEGGQETQYF. J is TRBJ2-5 and V is TRBV7-2; D is perhaps TRBD2 (6 bases). This CDR3 spans 14 amino acids. Between the trimmed V and J ends, which lost 7 bases and 2 bases, there was a span of 14 bases. Germline CDR1 reads SGHTA; CDR2 reads FQGNSA.

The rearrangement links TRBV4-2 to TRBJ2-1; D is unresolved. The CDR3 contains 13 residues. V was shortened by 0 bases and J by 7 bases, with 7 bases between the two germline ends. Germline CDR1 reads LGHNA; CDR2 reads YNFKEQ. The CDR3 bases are TGTGCCAGCAGCCAAGAAGGGCAGAATGAGCAGTTCTTC. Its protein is CASSQEGQNEQFF.

The CDR3 DNA sequence: TGTGCCAGCTTGGGACTCGCTGGAGCCGAGACCCAGTACTTC. This gives the protein CASLGLAGAETQYF. This rearrangement joins TRBV18 to TRBJ2-5, with D tentatively TRBD2 (6 bases). V lost 7 bases and J 5 bases, leaving 17 bases between the germline ends. This CDR3 comprises 14 residues. Germline V gene data show CDR1 as KGHSH and CDR2 as LQKENI.

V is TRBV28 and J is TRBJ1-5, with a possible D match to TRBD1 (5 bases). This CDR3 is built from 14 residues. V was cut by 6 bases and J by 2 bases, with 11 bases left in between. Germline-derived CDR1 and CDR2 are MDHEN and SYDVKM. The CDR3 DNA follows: TGTGCCAGCAGCCAAGGACATGGCAATCAGCCCCAGCATTTT. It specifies CASSQGHGNQPQHF. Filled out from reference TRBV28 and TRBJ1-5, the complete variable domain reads DVKVTQSSRYLVKRTGEKVFLECVQDMDHENMFWYRQDPGLGLRLIYFSYDVKMKEKGDIPEGYSVSREKKERFSLILESASTNQTSMYLCASSQGHGNQPQHFGDGTRLSIL.

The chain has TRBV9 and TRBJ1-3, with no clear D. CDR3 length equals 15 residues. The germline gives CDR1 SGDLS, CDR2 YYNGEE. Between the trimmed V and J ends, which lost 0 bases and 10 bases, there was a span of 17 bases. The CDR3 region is CASSVAPDPHYTIYF. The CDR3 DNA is TGTGCCAGCAGCGTAGCCCCGGATCCACATTATACCATATATTTT. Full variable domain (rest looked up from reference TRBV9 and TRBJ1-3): DSGVTQTPKHLITATGQRVTLRCSPRSGDLSVYWYQQSLDQGLQFLIQYYNGEERAKGNILERFSAQQFPDLHSELNLSSLELGDSALYFCASSVAPDPHYTIYFGEGSWLTVV.

CDR3 coding DNA: TGTGCCAGCAGTTTCTCCAGTTGGGGGGTGTACGAGCAGTACTTC. It translates to CASSFSSWGVYEQYF. The chain joins TRBV27 to TRBJ2-7, with D possibly TRBD2 on 6 matching bases. V lost 3 bases to trimming and J lost 4 bases, with 16 bases between them. Germline CDR1 reads MNHEY; CDR2 reads SMNVEV (reference sequence). The CDR3 contains 15 residues.

DNA of the CDR3: TGTGCCAGCAGCCCGACCCGTAACACTGAAGCTTTCTTT. It codes for CASSPTRNTEAFF. The chain employs TRBV11-2 and TRBJ1-1; D gene unclear. The V and J ends lost 5 bases and 2 bases respectively, with 9 bases between them. Germline V gives CDR1 SGHAT, CDR2 FQNNGV. The CDR3 sequence is 13 residues long.

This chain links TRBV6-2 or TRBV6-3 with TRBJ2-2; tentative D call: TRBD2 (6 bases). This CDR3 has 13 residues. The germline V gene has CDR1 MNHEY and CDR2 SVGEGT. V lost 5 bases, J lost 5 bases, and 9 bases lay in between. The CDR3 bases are TGTGCCAGCAGTATACTAGCTACCGGGGAGCTGTTTTTT. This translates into CASSILATGELFF.

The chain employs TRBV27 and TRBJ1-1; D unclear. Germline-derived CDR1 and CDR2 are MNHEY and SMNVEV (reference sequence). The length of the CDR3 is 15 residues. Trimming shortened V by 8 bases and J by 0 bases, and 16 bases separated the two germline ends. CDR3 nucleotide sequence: TGTGCCAGCGTCCAAGGGTCCAGATTGAACACTGAAGCTTTCTTT. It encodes CASVQGSRLNTEAFF.

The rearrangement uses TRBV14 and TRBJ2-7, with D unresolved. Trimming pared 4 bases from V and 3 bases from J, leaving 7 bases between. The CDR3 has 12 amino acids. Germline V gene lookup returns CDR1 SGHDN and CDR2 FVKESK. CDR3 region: CASSPHNYEQYF. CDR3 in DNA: TGTGCCAGCAGCCCCCATAACTACGAGCAGTACTTC.

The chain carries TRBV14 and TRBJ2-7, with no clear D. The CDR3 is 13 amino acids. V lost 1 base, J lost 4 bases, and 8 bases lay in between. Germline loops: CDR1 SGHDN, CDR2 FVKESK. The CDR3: CASSQGLGYEQYF. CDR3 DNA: TGTGCCAGCAGCCAAGGACTCGGTTACGAGCAGTACTTC.

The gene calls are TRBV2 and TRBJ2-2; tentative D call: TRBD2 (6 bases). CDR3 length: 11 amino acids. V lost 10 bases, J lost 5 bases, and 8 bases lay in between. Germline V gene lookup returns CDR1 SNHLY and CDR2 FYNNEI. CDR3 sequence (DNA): TGTGCCACTGGGGGGACCGGGGAGCTGTTTTTT. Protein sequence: CATGGTGELFF.

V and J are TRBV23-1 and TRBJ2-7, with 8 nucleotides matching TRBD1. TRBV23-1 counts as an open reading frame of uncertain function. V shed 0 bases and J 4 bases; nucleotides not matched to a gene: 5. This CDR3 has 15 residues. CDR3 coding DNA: TGCGCCAGCAGTCAATCTGGGCAGGGGGCTTACGAGCAGTACTTC. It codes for CASSQSGQGAYEQYF.